This TCR beta chain was found in a study of T-cell memory formation after mild COVID-19. TCRdb redid the calling of the 5' RACE reads with MiXCR, one entry per CDR3 protein. The sample lists about 290,000 distinct CDR3 sequences, roughly 15% seen once, with around 23% in the top ten. The V and J ends lost 1 base and 8 bases respectively, with 12 bases between them. This CDR3 comprises 14 residues. Per the germline V gene, CDR1 is MNHEY and CDR2 is SVGEGT. This clonotype was seen only a few times. The source of this sequence is a man between 18 and 29 years old who had mild COVID-19 (a few samples of this study predate the infection). Cell type and time point are not known. The chain employs TRBV6-2 or TRBV6-3 and TRBJ2-1; weak D call: TRBD2 (5 bases). Sequenced input: PBMCs or a T cell subset sorted from them (not recorded which). This CDR3 reads CASSYWTREYEQFF. The CDR3 nucleotides read TGTGCCAGCAGTTACTGGACTCGGGAATATGAGCAGTTCTTC.